The 7 T cell receptor beta chains below were found in one sample sequenced in a study of post-analysis software for immune sequencing data. Notes on the study in general: The study found TRBV5-6, TRBV5-1 and TRBV20-1 among about 5 TRBV segments more frequent in patients than controls.

The library was made from cDNA and included unique molecular identifiers. A single record per CDR3 protein comes from TCRdb applying MiXCR to the PCR reads. The table lists about 540,000 distinct CDR3 sequences, 30% to 40% of them singletons. No antigen has been identified for these receptors. Material for sequencing was blood. These receptors originate from a girl aged 2-17 years with multiple sclerosis.

The chain has TRBV10-3 and TRBJ2-3; 7 bases match TRBD1. CDR3 length: 17 residues. Germline loops: CDR1 ENHRY, CDR2 SYGVKD. V shed 4 bases and J 7 bases; nucleotides not matched to a gene: 17. The CDR3 is CAISGRGSNRGSYTQYF. The CDR3 nucleotides are TGTGCCATCAGTGGACGAGGAAGTAACAGGGGCTCCTATACGCAGTATTTT.

This clonotype occurred a few times. The chain couples TRBV5-1 to TRBJ1-1, with D possibly being TRBD1 (6 bases). This CDR3 has 16 residues. Trimming took 3 bases from V and 1 from J, leaving 16 bases between them. Germline V gene lookup returns CDR1 SGHRS and CDR2 YFSETQ. Written as DNA, the CDR3 is TGCGCCAGCAGCTCCCACAGGGATTTCGGGAACACTGAAGCTTTCTTT. Amino acids: CASSSHRDFGNTEAFF.

This clonotype came up a few times. The CDR3 spells CASRWTSGAEQFF. CDR3 sequence (DNA): TGTGCCAGCAGATGGACTAGCGGGGCTGAGCAGTTCTTC. The chain carries TRBV12-3 or TRBV12-4 and TRBJ2-1, with TRBD2 identical over 12 bases. This CDR3 contains 13 residues. V shed 6 bases, J shed 9 bases, and the junction held 3 bases outside the gene matches.

The chain recombines TRBV23-1 with TRBJ1-2, with D possibly matching TRBD1 (5 bases). TRBV23-1 is sorted into the ORF group, with uncertain function. Trimming left V 8 bases short and J 2 bases short, with 30 bases between. This CDR3 is 19 amino acids long. The CDR3 loop reads CASPNSGTDTRTQNYGYTF. The CDR3 DNA follows: TGCGCCAGCCCGAACTCCGGGACGGATACTCGAACCCAAAACTATGGCTACACCTTC.

This chain joins TRBV3-1 and TRBJ1-1; a possible D gene is TRBD1 (5 bases). The CDR3 runs to 15 residues. The ends were cut back, 1 base at V and 0 bases at J, with 9 bases in the middle. Germline values: CDR1 LGHDT, CDR2 YNNKEL (reference sequence). The CDR3: CASSQGVGVNTEAFF. CDR3 nucleotides: TGTGCCAGCAGCCAAGGTGTGGGGGTGAACACTGAAGCTTTCTTT. The full variable domain, its missing parts supplied by reference TRBV3-1 and TRBJ1-1, is DTAVSQTPKYLVTQMGNDKSIKCEQNLGHDTMYWYKQDSKKFLKIMFSYNNKELIINETVPNRFSPKSPDKAHLNLHINSLELGDSAVYFCASSQGVGVNTEAFFGQGTRLTVV.

This clonotype was seen only a few times. The CDR3 loop is CSAPSYGGAAGANVLTF. The CDR3 nucleotides read TGCAGTGCGCCTTCCTATGGGGGGGCCGCTGGGGCCAACGTCCTGACTTTC. This chain joins TRBV20-1 and TRBJ2-6; tentative D call: TRBD2 (7 bases). The CDR3 is 17 amino acids. The V end was cut by 6 bases, the J end by 2 bases, with 20 bases between. Germline V gives CDR1 DFQATT, CDR2 SNEGSKA (reference sequence).

V is TRBV5-6 and J is TRBJ2-1, with a tentative D call TRBD1 (5 bases). The germline gives CDR1 SGHDT, CDR2 YYEEEE. V was pared by 4 bases and J by 7 bases, with 12 bases between. This CDR3 contains 13 residues. The CDR3 region has the DNA TGTGCCAGCAGCCCTACAGGTCTGAATGAGCAGTTCTTC. It specifies CASSPTGLNEQFF. The full variable domain, with the rest looked up from reference TRBV5-6 and TRBJ2-1, is DAGVTQSPTHLIKTRGQQVTLRCSPKSGHDTVSWYQQALGQGPQFIFQYYEEEERQRGNFPDRFSGHQFPNYSSELNVNALLLGDSALYLCASSPTGLNEQFFGPGTRLTVL.